These 10 T cell receptor beta chains were all obtained from the same sample, sequenced in a study of radiation and T cells in renal cell carcinoma (dated by TCRdb to about 2020). In the paper's terms, the time point label means: blood 2 weeks post-SBRT. The sample's treatment or condition, from its label and the paper: 15 Gy SBRT to primary tumor, nephrectomy 4 weeks later. The library was prepared using the immunoSEQ multiplex PCR assay. TCRdb carries this immuneACCESS record with in-frame sequences only. Its versions omit some clonotypes, under half of them owing to an unresolved V gene in the studies checked, with the rest unexplained. Counted in this sample were some 120,000 clones; 75% to 90% of them appeared once. Approximately 2% of the sample is held by the ten biggest clonotypes. The sample was blood, taken from a patient whose treatment included radiotherapy and nephrectomy. The receptors were sampled from an older woman with renal cell carcinoma.

The chain combines TRBV28 with TRBJ1-4; D not resolved. The ends were cut back, 6 bases at V and 6 bases at J, with 14 bases in the middle. Germline assignment: CDR1 MDHEN and CDR2 SYDVKM. The CDR3 contains 14 residues. The chain's CDR3 is CASSVGPDHEKLFF. CDR3 nucleotide sequence: TGTGCCAGCAGCGTCGGACCCGATCATGAAAAACTGTTTTTT.

At least ten counts were recorded for this clone. The V and J genes are TRBV5-4 and TRBJ2-7; 10 bases fit TRBD2. V trimming: 4 bases; J trimming: 4 bases; junction bases outside the gene matches: 8. The CDR3 has 15 residues. The germline gives CDR1 SGHNT, CDR2 YYREEE (reference sequence). In DNA, the CDR3 is TGTGCCAGCAGCGTAATGACTAGCGGGTTGTACGAGCAGTACTTC. Translation gives CASSVMTSGLYEQYF.

V gene TRBV11-1 combines with J gene TRBJ2-2; D gene ambiguous. Per the germline V gene, CDR1 is SGHAT and CDR2 is FQDESV (reference sequence). The CDR3 extends over 12 amino acids. Trimming shortened V by 4 bases and J by 11 bases, and 11 bases separated the two germline ends. The chain's CDR3 is CASSSPLGELFF. CDR3 DNA sequence: TGTGCCAGCAGCTCCCCCTTAGGAGAGCTGTTTTTT.

The chain has TRBV9 and TRBJ2-7; 7 positions agree with TRBD1. CDR1 and CDR2 from the germline V gene are SGDLS and YYNGEE. The ends lost 5 bases at V and 2 bases at J; junction bases unmatched: 7. The CDR3 sequence is 14 residues long. Here the CDR3 DNA reads TGTGCCAGCAGTCCACAGGGGCTTCCCTACGAGCAGTACTTC. Its translation: CASSPQGLPYEQYF.

The chain uses TRBV28 and TRBJ1-6; D unresolved. Trimming stripped 3 bases from V and 11 bases from J, with 14 bases between. This CDR3 spans 14 amino acids. Germline V lookup: CDR1 MDHEN, CDR2 SYDVKM. The CDR3, as DNA: TGTGCCAGCAGTTTCCCGGGAGGCGGAACACCCCTCCACTTT. Protein product: CASSFPGGGTPLHF.

The chain joins TRBV28 to TRBJ2-7, with D possibly TRBD2 on 5 matching bases. There are 13 residues in the CDR3. Between the trimmed V and J ends, which lost 6 bases and 2 bases, there was a span of 11 bases. Per germline, CDR1 MDHEN and CDR2 SYDVKM. The CDR3 coding sequence is TGTGCCAGCAGGCCCGCGGGCACCTACGAGCAGTACTTC. Protein sequence: CASRPAGTYEQYF. Together with reference TRBV28 and TRBJ2-7, the CDR3 gives the full variable domain: DVKVTQSSRYLVKRTGEKVFLECVQDMDHENMFWYRQDPGLGLRLIYFSYDVKMKEKGDIPEGYSVSREKKERFSLILESASTNQTSMYLCASRPAGTYEQYFGPGTRLTVT.

The chain employs TRBV6-1 and TRBJ1-2; a weak D match, TRBD1 (5 bases). This CDR3 is 9 amino acids long. V was pared by 10 bases and J by 8 bases, with 8 bases between. Germline CDR1 MNHNS, CDR2 SASEGT. The CDR3 region has the DNA TGTGCCACCGGGGGGGGCTACACCTTC. Amino acid sequence: CATGGGYTF.

This chain's CDR3 is CASSRWLAGGPGNEQFF. As DNA, the CDR3 is TGTGCCAGCAGCCGGTGGCTAGCGGGAGGGCCCGGCAATGAGCAGTTCTTC. The rearrangement joins TRBV5-6 to TRBJ2-1, with 12 bases fitting TRBD2. V trimming: 4 bases; J trimming: 6 bases; junction bases outside the gene matches: 11. The germline V gene has CDR1 SGHDT and CDR2 YYEEEE. The CDR3 has 17 residues.

The CDR3 loop reads CAWSVGSSYNEQFF. The CDR3 DNA sequence: TGTGCCTGGAGTGTGGGGAGTTCCTACAATGAGCAGTTCTTC. The gene calls are TRBV30 and TRBJ2-1; TRBD2 might be the D (5 bases). The V and J ends lost 0 bases and 1 base respectively, with 7 bases between them. Germline lookup yields CDR1 GTSNPN and CDR2 SVGIG (reference sequence). This CDR3 contains 14 residues.

This rearrangement joins TRBV25-1 to TRBJ1-3; the D gene is possibly TRBD1 (6 bases). V lost 3 bases, J lost 6 bases, and 12 bases lay in between. This CDR3 is built from 14 residues. The germline gives CDR1 MGHDK, CDR2 SYGVNS. The CDR3 nucleotides read TGTGCCAGCAGTGAGTCAGGGACAACAAACACCATATATTTT. Translated, it gives CASSESGTTNTIYF.